The 9 T cell receptor beta chains listed next were all sequenced from one sample in a study of T cell repertoires in cytomegalovirus infection. TCRdb independently ran MiXCR on the reads; one entry per CDR3 protein. Of roughly 320,000 distinct CDR3 sequences listed, about a tenth are singletons. Sequenced sample: PBMCs. All receptors derive from a human donor in good health (CMV status not recorded). Some clones in this sample may be carry-over from other donors' samples.

This clonotype turned up a few times. CDR3 sequence: CARPPGRIYGYTF. The DNA of the CDR3 is TGTGCCAGGCCTCCAGGGCGCATTTATGGCTACACCTTC. The chain combines TRBV19 with TRBJ1-2; D possibly corresponds to TRBD1 (5 bases). Trimming removed 9 bases at V and 5 bases at J, with 16 bases between. Germline CDR1 LNHDA, CDR2 SQIVND (reference sequence). This CDR3 is built from 13 residues. Based on the CDR3 plus reference TRBV19 and TRBJ1-2, the full variable domain is DGGITQSPKYLFRKEGQNVTLSCEQNLNHDAMYWYRQDPGQGLRLIYYSQIVNDFQKGDIAEGYSVSREKKESFPLTVTSAQKNPTAFYLCARPPGRIYGYTFGSGTRLTVV.

On this clonotype itself: A read error is possible here, since a much larger clone lies one base away. The rearrangement uses TRBV2 and TRBJ1-1; no clear D gene. Germline CDR1 reads SNHLY; CDR2 reads FYNNEI. This CDR3 has 11 residues. V shed 8 bases and J shed 6 bases, with 10 bases lying between them. DNA of the CDR3: TGTGCCAGCGATCGTGACGCTGAAGCTTTCTTT. Translated: CASDRDAEAFF.

This clonotype was observed many times. The chain has TRBV6-5 and TRBJ1-5; D ambiguous. CDR3 length equals 10 residues. In germline, CDR1 is MNHEY, CDR2 SVGAGI. Trimming took off 6 bases at V and 7 bases at J, with 4 bases between the two ends. CDR3 in DNA: TGTGCCAGCAGGATGCAGCCCCAGCATTTT. Translated, it gives CASRMQPQHF.

This clonotype came up once. Possible read error: a much larger clone is one base away. CDR3: CASSPLHSQGDDTDTQYF. The DNA of the CDR3 is TGTGCCAGCAGCCCCCTTCACTCACAGGGGGACGACACAGATACGCAGTATTTT. J is TRBJ2-3 and V is TRBV6-2 or TRBV6-3; 8 bases agree with TRBD1. Germline V gives CDR1 MNHEY, CDR2 SVGEGT. This CDR3 is 18 amino acids long. Trimming at V came to 6 bases and at J to 2 bases, leaving 16 bases not matched to a gene.

This clonotype was detected ten times or more. This rearrangement joins TRBV7-3 to TRBJ1-2; tentatively, D is TRBD1 (6 bases). Looked up from germline, CDR1 is SGHTA and CDR2 is FQGTGA. This CDR3 is 15 amino acids long. V lost 2 bases to trimming and J lost 9 bases, with 19 bases between them. CDR3 amino acids: CASSLAAGAAASYTF. CDR3 coding DNA: TGTGCCAGCAGCTTAGCGGCAGGGGCGGCTGCGAGCTACACCTTC.

This clonotype was recorded at least ten times. The gene calls are TRBV6-5 and TRBJ1-5; 9 nucleotides agree with TRBD1. With 6 bases clipped from V and 2 bases from J, the junction kept 8 bases outside the gene matches. The CDR3 spans 16 residues. Germline CDR1 MNHEY, CDR2 SVGAGI. The chain's CDR3 is CASRAQGARGNQPQHF. The CDR3 DNA reads TGTGCCAGCAGAGCACAGGGGGCCCGGGGCAATCAGCCCCAGCATTTT.

The J gene is TRBJ1-2, the V gene TRBV3-1; 7 bases fit TRBD1. Germline V gene data show CDR1 as LGHDT and CDR2 as YNNKEL (reference sequence). The trim removed 3 bases at V and 0 bases at J, leaving 10 bases unmatched. This CDR3 comprises 17 residues. The CDR3 nucleotides read TGTGCCAGCAGCCAGGACGTAAACAGGGGCACTAACTATGGCTACACCTTC. Translation gives CASSQDVNRGTNYGYTF.

This clonotype was picked up many times. The J gene is TRBJ2-7, the V gene TRBV28, with a weak D call TRBD2 (5 bases). The V end was cut by 7 bases, the J end by 0 bases, with 7 bases between. Germline-derived CDR1 and CDR2 are MDHEN and SYDVKM. This CDR3 contains 12 residues. CDR3 DNA sequence: TGTGCCAGCACCGGGAACTCCTACGAGCAGTACGTC. This gives the protein CASTGNSYEQYV.

This clonotype appeared many times. The chain employs TRBV29-1 and TRBJ1-1; D is uncertain. The CDR3 loop spans 11 amino acids. Trimming shortened V by 7 bases and J by 6 bases, and 12 bases separated the two germline ends. Germline V lookup: CDR1 SQVTM, CDR2 ANQGSEA. CDR3 sequence reads: CSADAFSEAFF. For the CDR3, the DNA is TGCAGCGCGGACGCTTTTTCTGAAGCTTTCTTT. Combining the CDR3 with reference TRBV29-1 and TRBJ1-1 gives the whole variable domain SAVISQKPSRDICQRGTSLTIQCQVDSQVTMMFWYRQQPGQSLTLIATANQGSEATYESGFVIDKFPISRPNLTFSTLTVSNMSPEDSSIYLCSADAFSEAFFGQGTRLTVV.